Listed here are 3 T cell receptor beta chains from one sample, sequenced in a study of blood T cell repertoires in COVID-19. Profiled with immunoSEQ multiplex PCR; TCRdb holds only in-frame clones, not every one. The sample lists about 160,000 clones; roughly 72% were seen once. The sample taken for sequencing was peripheral blood. These receptors all stem from an elderly woman with acute or convalescent COVID-19.

The genes are TRBV7-3 and TRBJ1-6, with D perhaps matching TRBD1 (6 bases). This CDR3 spans 14 amino acids. Germline V gives CDR1 SGHTA, CDR2 FQGTGA. The V end was cut by 4 bases, the J end by 6 bases, with 10 bases between. This CDR3 is CASSSGDFNSPLHF. The DNA for the CDR3 is TGTGCCAGCAGCTCAGGGGATTTTAATTCACCCCTCCACTTT. The full variable domain, with the rest looked up from reference TRBV7-3 and TRBJ1-6, is GAGVSQTPSNKVTEKGKYVELRCDPISGHTALYWYRQSLGQGPEFLIYFQGTGAADDSGLPNDRFFAVRPEGSVSTLKIQRTERGDSAVYLCASSSGDFNSPLHFGNGTRLTVT.

The chain combines TRBV5-6 with TRBJ1-2; 8 bases agree with TRBD1. Trimming removed 6 bases from V and 3 bases from J; junction bases left unmatched: 13. Germline V lookup: CDR1 SGHDT, CDR2 YYEEEE. This CDR3 spans 16 amino acids. The CDR3 spells CASTRQRTGRHYGYTF. The CDR3 coding sequence is TGTGCCAGCACCAGACAAAGGACAGGGAGACACTATGGCTACACCTTC.

This sequence joins TRBV25-1 and TRBJ1-2, with D possibly being TRBD1 (6 bases). Trimming took 4 bases from V and 8 from J, leaving 14 bases between them. Looked up from germline, CDR1 is MGHDK and CDR2 is SYGVNS. The CDR3 spans 13 residues. The CDR3 bases are TGTGCCAGCAGTGTATCGGGACAAAGAGGCTACACCTTC. This gives the protein CASSVSGQRGYTF.